The 2 T cell receptor beta chains given below trace back to one sample, sequenced in a study of blood T cell repertoires in COVID-19. This table comes from immunoSEQ multiplex PCR, and its TCRdb copy is limited to in-frame clones, with some not included. The data hold 300,000 or so clones, with around four fifths observed a single time. The sample comprised peripheral blood. All receptors derive from a woman between 45 and 65 years old with active or convalescent COVID-19.

This clone has a single count. The chain has TRBV5-6 and TRBJ2-2, with TRBD1 matching over 7 bases. CDR3 length equals 15 residues. Germline CDR1 is SGHDT and CDR2 is YYEEEE. Unmatched junction bases numbered 4, after V lost 4 bases and J lost 1 base. The CDR3 coding sequence is TGTGCCAGCAGCCCTAGGACAGGGAACACCGGGGAGCTGTTTTTT. The encoded protein is CASSPRTGNTGELFF.

CDR3 region: CASRARAGFHNEQFF. CDR3 DNA: TGTGCCAGCAGAGCCCGGGCAGGGTTCCACAATGAGCAGTTCTTC. The gene calls are TRBV6-4 and TRBJ2-1; tentative D call: TRBD1 (5 bases). V was cut by 6 bases and J by 5 bases, with 17 bases left in between. Germline V gene sequence: CDR1 MRHNA, CDR2 SNTAGT. The CDR3 spans 15 residues.